Here is one TCR beta chain with its context. Its specific antigen is unknown. Base qualities are not provided; no much larger clone lies one nucleotide away. Other DNA variants within this sample encode the same CDR3. This sample was taken from a study of shared clonotypes between healthy human individuals (dated by TCRdb to the early 2020s). In terms of the full investigation: The cohort included three men and a couple of women between 18 and 49 years of age. Blood TCR repertoires of roughly five healthy adults were deeply sequenced to estimate repertoire size and the extent of clonotype sharing between individuals. For each donor, CD4 naive and CD4 memory were each run on three plates, CD8 naive on two plates, and CD8 memory on one plate. To increase sequencing depth and limit assay-specific biases, TCR repertoire library preparation and sequencing were carried out by different laboratories using diverse techniques. Leukapheresis yielded between about 0.94 and 9 billion PBMCs per donor.

Using the deep immunoSEQ assay, TCR CDR3 regions were amplified from genomic DNA by multiplex PCR. For each cell subset, the extracted genomic DNA was distributed evenly across all wells of several immunoSEQ 96-well plates, and each plate served as one replicate. For sorted subsets, about 0.2 ug genomic DNA, equal to 25,000 to 35,000 T cell genomes, was loaded into each replicate PCR. The purified libraries were quantified using a Qubit 3.0 fluorometer, sized with a Bioanalyzer 2100, and then quantified again using the KAPA Library Quantification kit. A separate single-read 150-cycle Illumina NextSeq 550 flow cell was used to sequence each immunoSEQ 96-well plate. As for the authors' bioinformatics: Because only junctional sequences without quality scores were contained in the immunoSEQ output, filtering matching that applied to full-length reads could not be performed. To assign V/J genes and CDR3, sequences were annotated against IMGT germline references using PyIR, a Python wrapper for IgBLAST v1.9. Reads with weak V/J assignments (E-value above 1e-6), missing CDR3, stop codons, out-of-frame junctions, or ambiguous translated residues were removed. V3J clonotypes were defined by identical inferred V gene, J gene, and CDR3 amino acid sequence. Percentage overlap between repertoires was calculated by dividing the number of shared unique clonotypes by the size of the smaller repertoire. Three approaches were used to assess repertoire richness: RTK rarefaction, the Chao1 estimator, and Recon v2.1 estimates of unobserved clonotypes. Generation probabilities for all TCRbeta clonotypes obtained by the gDNA method from a handful of donors were computed using OLGA. TCRdb holds this immuneACCESS table with in-frame rearrangements only. Some clones are missing; in checked studies, unresolved V genes explain under half, and the rest has no known cause. V and J calls and clone size are as listed in that table; D and trimming were resolved from the DNA. The sample data list approximately 810,000 clones, and around 93% of these were observed just once. Less than 25% of the sample comes from the top ten.

Here is what the overall study found, with its caveats: Because the study included only a small number of donors, the genetic and exposure-history diversity represented was limited. Rarefaction of sorted-subset datasets indicated incomplete sequencing despite the large sequencing depth. Compared with non-shared clonotypes, the clonotypes found in all four sorted-subset donors had higher generation probabilities. Approximately 5% of naive CD4, around 3.6% of naive CD8, around 2.3% of memory CD4, and about 0.4% of memory CD8 clonotypes were shared across several donors. Naive subsets generally had larger estimated clonotype richness than memory subsets. Pairwise subsampling indicated that sequencing depth was expected to affect the degree of clonotype sharing among donors. Sampling was restricted to blood, and TCR repertoires in tissues likely differ from the TCR repertoires found in blood.

CD8 naive samples consisted of CD45RO-negative cells that were positively selected for CCR7, yielding a CD45RA+CCR7+ population without TemRA cells. Donors were healthy HIV-negative adults with no recently reported acute infections or vaccinations. Every donor was a Caucasian adult residing in Nashville, Tennessee, USA. Blood was collected by leukapheresis, and PBMCs were isolated by Ficoll-Histopaque density gradient centrifugation and then cryopreserved in liquid nitrogen vapor phase. Purity and quantity of every magnetically sorted T cell population were checked by analytical flow cytometry. From each sorted fraction, genomic DNA was isolated and quantified by UV absorbance on a Nanodrop 2000c. The sample comprised naive CD8+ T cells sorted from blood. Explained via the paper, the cell subset or site label denotes: CD45RA+CCR7+. This sequence originates from a young man in good health.

For the CDR3, the sequence is CASSETVGKTGELFF. The bases are TGCGCCAGCAGTGAAACCGTGGGGAAAACCGGGGAGCTGTTTTTT. The chain employs TRBV10-1 and TRBJ2-2, with no reliable assignment of the D segment. V drops 3 bases and J drops 5 bases, leaving 13 bases in between. CDR1 and CDR2 are read off the germline V gene (reference sequence) as WNHNN and SYGVQD. The CDR3 numbers 15 residues from cysteine through phenylalanine. Of the read, only the CDR3 DNA is kept; its 45 bases are in frame from base 1.